The 11 T cell receptor beta chains listed next were all sequenced from one sample in a study of CD8 T cells in ankylosing spondylitis. TCRdb fed the 5' RACE reads into MiXCR, producing one record per CDR3 protein. The sample lists under 250,000 distinct CDR3 sequences, approximately 30% occurring once. Source material: blood, either unsorted or a sorted T cell fraction (not recorded which). The receptors here all came from a male donor with ankylosing spondylitis or in good health (not recorded which).

This clonotype was seen repeatedly, ten times or more. The chain is built from TRBV12-3 or TRBV12-4 and TRBJ1-2, with 10 bases identical to TRBD1. V shed 6 bases and J 3 bases; nucleotides not matched to a gene: 4. CDR3 length: 14 amino acids. The CDR3 region is CASRWTGGDYGYTF. The CDR3 coding sequence is TGTGCCAGCAGGTGGACAGGGGGAGACTATGGCTACACCTTC.

This clonotype was observed a few times. The rearrangement joins TRBV20-1 to TRBJ2-1; D call uncertain. Germline V gene lookup returns CDR1 DFQATT and CDR2 SNEGSKA (reference sequence). V lost 2 bases to trimming and J lost 6 bases, with 11 bases between them. The length of the CDR3 is 13 residues. The CDR3 loop is CSARRHFSNEQFF. The DNA of the CDR3 is TGCAGTGCTAGAAGGCACTTCAGCAATGAGCAGTTCTTC.

The gene calls are TRBV10-2 and TRBJ2-5; 11 bases agree with TRBD2. CDR1 is WSHSY and CDR2 is SAAADI in the germline V gene. The CDR3 is 18 amino acids. With V trimmed by 2 bases and J by 1 base, 9 bases remained unmatched. The CDR3 bases are TGCGCCAGCAGTGAGCGTGGGAGTAGCGGGGGGGTCCAAGAGACCCAGTACTTC. It translates to CASSERGSSGGVQETQYF.

The chain couples TRBV20-1 to TRBJ2-7, with TRBD2 as a possible D gene (7 bases). V lost 2 bases, J lost 1 base, and 12 bases lay in between. The CDR3 sequence is 14 residues long. CDR1 is DFQATT and CDR2 is SNEGSKA in the germline V gene (reference sequence). The CDR3 DNA follows: TGCAGTGCTAGATGGGGGGGCCATTCCTACGAGCAGTACTTC. As protein: CSARWGGHSYEQYF.

This clonotype showed up just a few times. The chain couples TRBV12-3 or TRBV12-4 to TRBJ1-3, with unresolved D. Trimming took off 2 bases at V and 9 bases at J, with 5 bases between the two ends. This CDR3 is 11 amino acids long. The CDR3 loop is CASSLSSTIYF. In nucleotides, the CDR3 is TGTGCCAGCAGTTTATCGAGCACCATATATTTT.

The chain recombines TRBV20-1 with TRBJ2-3; D possibly matches TRBD1 or TRBD2 (5 bases each). Germline-derived CDR1 and CDR2 are DFQATT and SNEGSKA (reference sequence). This CDR3 has 17 residues. The V end lost 0 bases, the J end lost 1 base, and 17 bases lay between the germline ends. The CDR3, as DNA: TGCAGTGCTAGAGATCCCCAACTAGGGGACCGCACAGATACGCAGTATTTT. Protein product: CSARDPQLGDRTDTQYF.

V gene TRBV29-1 combines with J gene TRBJ1-5; D possibly corresponds to TRBD1 (5 bases). Per germline, CDR1 SQVTM and CDR2 ANQGSEA. Deletions cut 6 bases from V and 6 bases from J, with 18 bases between. This CDR3 has 14 residues. The CDR3 is CSVSSATGGQPQHF. As DNA, the CDR3 is TGCAGCGTCTCATCGGCCACTGGGGGTCAGCCCCAGCATTTT.

This clonotype showed up just a few times. The chain links TRBV12-3 or TRBV12-4 to TRBJ2-1; tentatively, D is TRBD2 (7 bases). The CDR3 has 16 residues. Trimming shortened V by 7 bases and J by 0 bases, and 16 bases separated the two germline ends. For the CDR3, the DNA is TGTGCCAGCACCGGGGGGCGGGGTGTCTCCTACAATGAGCAGTTCTTC. This translates into CASTGGRGVSYNEQFF.

The chain couples TRBV7-9 to TRBJ2-7, with a tentative D call TRBD2 (5 bases). Trimming pared 0 bases from V and 2 bases from J, leaving 14 bases between. This CDR3 spans 16 amino acids. From germline, CDR1 is SEHNR and CDR2 FQNEAQ (reference sequence). CDR3 bases: TGTGCCAGCAGCTTAGCTCGCCCGGGATCCACCTACGAGCAGTACTTC. Translated: CASSLARPGSTYEQYF.

Points on this clonotype: The DNA is omitted, as the CDR3 cannot be located on it reliably, and the CDR3 follows TCRdb's listing. This sequence joins TRBV12-1 and TRBJ2-1; the table gives TRBD2 as D, unverified against the DNA. TRBV12-1 is a pseudogene. With termini counted, the CDR3 has 14 amino acids. CDR3 amino acids: CASSVVAGGNEQFF.

This clonotype was detected only a few times. The chain is built from TRBV5-6 and TRBJ2-7; tentative D call: TRBD2 (5 bases). CDR3 length equals 13 residues. Trimming took off 6 bases at V and 3 bases at J, with 13 bases between the two ends. Germline loops: CDR1 SGHDT, CDR2 YYEEEE. The CDR3 DNA reads as TGTGCCAGCACCCGTACGGGGTTCTACGAGCAGTACTTC. It yields the protein CASTRTGFYEQYF.